This TCR beta chain was sequenced in a study of blood T cell repertoires in COVID-19. Study at large: Sites across the United States, Italy and Spain contributed samples from acute and convalescent COVID-19. The analysed material was cDNA or gDNA that came from T cells, B-cell-depleted T cells, or PBMCs.

Per the study methods: For nucleated cells, counts were estimated from reference gene primer amplification. Data came from immunoSEQ multiplex PCR; TCRdb stores just in-frame clones and leaves some out. That table supplies the V and J calls and clone size; D and trimming were determined from the DNA. Among some 54,000 clones listed, about 90% were seen once. V was cut by 4 bases and J by 3 bases, with 13 bases left in between. The CDR3 length is 15 residues. Looked up from germline, CDR1 is MDHEN and CDR2 is SYDVKM. The chain carries TRBV28 and TRBJ2-1; the D gene is possibly TRBD1 (6 bases). The TCR was taken from a man aged 55 to 70 with acute or convalescent COVID-19. The source material was peripheral blood. Here the CDR3 DNA reads TGTGCCAGCAGTTCGTACCGGGACAACTACAATGAGCAGTTCTTC. Its protein product is CASSSYRDNYNEQFF.